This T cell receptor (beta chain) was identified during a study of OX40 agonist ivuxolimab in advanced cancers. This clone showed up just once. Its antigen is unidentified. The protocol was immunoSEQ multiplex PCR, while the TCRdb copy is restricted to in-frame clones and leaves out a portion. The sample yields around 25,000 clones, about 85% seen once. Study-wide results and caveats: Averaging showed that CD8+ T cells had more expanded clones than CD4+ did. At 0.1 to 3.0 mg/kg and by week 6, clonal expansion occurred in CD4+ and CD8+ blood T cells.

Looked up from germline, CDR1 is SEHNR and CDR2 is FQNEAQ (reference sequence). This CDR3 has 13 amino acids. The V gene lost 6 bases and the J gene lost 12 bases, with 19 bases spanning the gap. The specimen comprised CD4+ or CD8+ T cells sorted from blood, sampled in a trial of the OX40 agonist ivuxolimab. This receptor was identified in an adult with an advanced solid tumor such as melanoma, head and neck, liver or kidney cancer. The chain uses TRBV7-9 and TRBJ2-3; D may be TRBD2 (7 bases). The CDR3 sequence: CASRPLAGAPQYF. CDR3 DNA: TGTGCCAGCAGACCACTGGCGGGGGCCCCCCAGTATTTT.